This T cell receptor (beta chain) appears in the sequencing data of a study of blood T cell repertoires in COVID-19. The wider study: The analysed material was cDNA or gDNA that came from T cells, B-cell-depleted T cells, or PBMCs.

Sequencing was performed with immunoSEQ multiplex PCR; in TCRdb, only in-frame clones are kept and a portion is missing. This table holds about 240,000 clones, 86% found once. Material for sequencing was PBMCs or T cells enriched from blood (not recorded which). This sequence originates from a woman between 40 and 50 years old with acute COVID-19.

The CDR3 DNA is TGTGCCAGCAGCTCTCGGACAGGGGCAGATACGCAGTATTTT. Its translation is CASSSRTGADTQYF. The chain recombines TRBV7-9 with TRBJ2-3, with 9 bases lining up with TRBD1. CDR3 size: 14 residues. Per germline, CDR1 SEHNR and CDR2 FQNEAQ (reference sequence). V dropped 4 bases and J dropped 4; count of bases not matched to a gene: 3.